Reported below is one TCR beta chain. Its antigen is currently not known. There are no base qualities to consult, and no much larger clone falls within one base. The CDR3 starts with the cysteine, ends with the phenylalanine, and has 16 residues. CDR3 DNA is the only sequence kept; it has 48 bases, read in frame from the first base. CDR1 and CDR2, looked up from the germline V gene, are SGHAT and FQNNGV. Between the V and J ends, shortened by 0 bases and 8 bases respectively, the junction contains 16 bases. The donors were healthy, HIV-negative adults who had no recently reported acute infections or vaccinations. All donors were Caucasian adults living in Nashville, Tennessee, USA. CD4+ T cells were enriched by magnetic negative selection; naive cells were then positively selected on CD45RA, and the negative fraction formed the memory subset. Blood was obtained by leukapheresis, after which PBMCs were separated by Ficoll-Histopaque density gradient centrifugation and cryopreserved in liquid nitrogen vapor phase. Purity and quantity of every magnetically sorted T cell population were checked by analytical flow cytometry. Each sorted fraction had its genomic DNA isolated and then quantified by UV absorbance on a Nanodrop 2000c.

This sample is drawn from a study of shared clonotypes between healthy human individuals (TCRdb year 2020). Context from the whole study: Three men and a couple of women, aged 18 to 49 years, made up the cohort. For each donor, CD4 naive and CD4 memory were each given three plates, CD8 naive was given two plates, and CD8 memory was given one plate. Each donor's leukapheresis produced roughly between roughly 0.85 and 10 billion PBMCs. To increase sequencing depth and limit assay-specific biases, TCR repertoire library preparation and sequencing were carried out by different laboratories using diverse techniques. To estimate repertoire size and how much clonotype sharing occurs between individuals, the study deeply sequenced the blood TCR repertoires of roughly 5 healthy adults. Results the study describes overall, beyond this receptor: Pairwise subsampling indicated that sequencing depth was expected to affect the degree of clonotype sharing among donors. Sharing across a few donors was observed for 4.5% to 6.5% of naive CD4, 3% to 3.5% of naive CD8, over 2% of memory CD4, and about 0.39% of memory CD8 clonotypes. Because the study included a small number of donors, the genetic and exposure-history diversity represented was limited. Only blood was sampled, and tissue TCR repertoires likely differ from those in blood. Compared with non-shared clonotypes, clonotypes shared by all four sorted-subset donors had higher generation probabilities. Rarefaction of sorted-subset datasets indicated incomplete sequencing despite the large sequencing depth. Naive subsets generally had larger estimated clonotype richness than memory subsets.

Using the deep immunoSEQ assay, multiplex PCR amplified TCR CDR3 regions from genomic DNA. Extracted genomic DNA from each cell subset was spread evenly across all wells of several immunoSEQ 96-well plates, with each plate serving as a replicate. Each replicate PCR for sorted subsets received about 220 ng genomic DNA, equal to tens of thousands of T cell genomes. Purified libraries were quantified with a Qubit 3.0 fluorometer, sized on a Bioanalyzer 2100, and re-quantified with the KAPA Library Quantification kit. Every immunoSEQ 96-well plate was sequenced on a dedicated single-read 150-cycle Illumina NextSeq 550 flow cell. In the source study's methods: Because the immunoSEQ output included only junctional sequences and no quality scores, the filtering could not be the same as the filtering used for full-length reads. Sequences were annotated with PyIR, a Python wrapper for IgBLAST v1.9, using IMGT germline references to assign V/J genes and CDR3. Reads with weak V/J assignments (E-value above 1e-6), missing CDR3, stop codons, out-of-frame junctions, or ambiguous translated residues were removed. V3J clonotypes were defined as sequences sharing the same inferred V gene, J gene, and CDR3 amino acid sequence. Percentage overlap between repertoires was computed as shared unique clonotypes divided by the size of the smaller repertoire. RTK rarefaction, the Chao1 estimator, and Recon v2.1 estimates of unobserved clonotypes were used to assess repertoire richness. OLGA was used to compute generation probabilities for all TCRbeta clonotypes that the gDNA method yielded from a handful of donors. TCRdb mirrors the immuneACCESS table, restricted to in-frame sequences. Some clones are absent from its copies; in checked studies, under half trace to an unresolved V gene, and the reason for the others is unknown. Clone size and the V and J calls come from that table; the DNA yielded D and trimming. The sample includes more than 850,000 clones, with about 80% observed a single time. More than 0.45% of the sample goes to the ten largest clones.

The receptor chain draws on TRBV11-2 and TRBJ1-4; the D segment cannot be called with confidence. The receptor was derived from a man between 18 and 35 years old in good health. Some clones in this sample may be carry-over from other donors' samples. Sample: memory CD4+ T cells from PBMCs. The label giving this sample's cell subset or site can be read as: CD45RA-negative fraction. Read as DNA, the sequence is TGTGCCAGCAGCTTAGATCTTCGGACTCTGGGAGAAAAACTGTTTTTT. Translated, it gives CASSLDLRTLGEKLFF.